The 13 T cell receptor beta chains given below trace back to one sample, sequenced in a study of blood T cells in healthy people across ages. Next came a second PCR, run for roughly 6 to 11 cycles, which used a sample-barcoded 5' primer along with a J-beta primer mix. TCRdb redid the calling of the 5' RACE reads with MiXCR, one entry per CDR3 protein. The sample has 700,000 to 850,000 distinct CDR3 sequences; roughly 35% are singletons. The sample comprised blood. All receptors come from a man between 18 and 35 years old in good health.

This clonotype was picked up many times. The chain carries TRBV7-2 and TRBJ2-7; the D gene could be TRBD1 or TRBD2 (6 bases each). The CDR3 extends over 13 amino acids. Trimming shortened V by 1 base and J by 6 bases, and 10 bases separated the two germline ends. Germline V gene data show CDR1 as SGHTA and CDR2 as FQGNSA. The DNA of the CDR3 is TGTGCCAGCAGCTTAGAAGGGGGGTCCGAGCAGTACTTC. It yields the protein CASSLEGGSEQYF.

The chain joins TRBV20-1 to TRBJ2-5; 11 bases agree with TRBD2. CDR3 length: 14 amino acids. Per germline, CDR1 DFQATT and CDR2 SNEGSKA (reference sequence). V trimming: 4 bases; J trimming: 5 bases; junction bases outside the gene matches: 6. CDR3 DNA sequence: TGCAGTGCTACCCTAGCGGGGGGCCGGGAGACCCAGTACTTC. Protein: CSATLAGGRETQYF.

This clonotype occurred many times. The chain couples TRBV12-3 or TRBV12-4 to TRBJ1-5; unclear D gene. Between the trimmed V and J ends, which lost 5 bases and 3 bases, there was a span of 5 bases. This CDR3 has 12 amino acids. The CDR3 loop is CASSRANQPQHF. CDR3 sequence (DNA): TGTGCCAGCAGTCGGGCCAATCAGCCCCAGCATTTT.

The chain is built from TRBV2 and TRBJ1-4, with D maybe TRBD1 (6 bases). CDR3 size: 15 residues. CDR1 and CDR2 from the germline V gene are SNHLY and FYNNEI. V dropped 4 bases and J dropped 4 bases, with 13 bases sitting between them. CDR3 nucleotides: TGTGCCAGCAGTGTGAACAGGGCTGATAATGAAAAACTGTTTTTT. As protein: CASSVNRADNEKLFF.

The chain carries TRBV6-2 or TRBV6-3 and TRBJ2-1, with 9 bases that match TRBD1. The CDR3 consists of 16 residues. From germline, CDR1 is MNHEY and CDR2 SVGEGT. Trimming cost V 1 base and J 2 bases; bases outside gene matches: 3. CDR3 sequence (DNA): TGTGCCAGCAGTTACTGGACAGGGGCCACCTACAATGAGCAGTTCTTC. This gives the protein CASSYWTGATYNEQFF.

A word on this clonotype: Germline and junction disagree at one end, which may indicate a read error. The gene calls are TRBV5-1 and TRBJ2-7; D unclear. The germline V gene encodes CDR1 SGHRS and CDR2 YFSETQ. The CDR3 totals 15 residues. In DNA form, the CDR3 reads TGTGCCAGCAGCTCAGGCGCCAGCTCCTACAATGAGCAGTACTTC. Translation: CASSSGASSYNEQYF. Drawing the rest from reference TRBV5-1 and TRBJ2-7, the complete variable domain is KAGVTQTPRYLIKTRGQQVTLSCSPISGHRSVSWYQQTPGQGLQFLFEYFSETQRNKGNFPGRFSGRQFSNSRSEMNVSTLELGDSALYLCASSSGASSYNEQYFGPGTRLTVT.

This clonotype was seen a handful of times. The rearrangement joins TRBV7-2 to TRBJ2-3; no definite D call. V dropped 5 bases and J dropped 0 bases, with 15 bases sitting between them. From germline, CDR1 is SGHTA and CDR2 FQGNSA. The CDR3 extends over 16 amino acids. CDR3 DNA sequence: TGTGCCAGCAGCCCTCGTGTTTACTCTAGCACAGATACGCAGTATTTT. Protein sequence: CASSPRVYSSTDTQYF.

This chain uses TRBV27 with TRBJ2-5; D possibly corresponds to TRBD2 (5 bases). The V end was cut by 5 bases, the J end by 9 bases, with 16 bases between. CDR3 length: 13 residues. From germline, CDR1 is MNHEY and CDR2 SMNVEV (reference sequence). CDR3: CASSPSPPTPQYF. The CDR3 region has the DNA TGTGCCAGCAGTCCTAGCCCCCCGACACCCCAGTACTTC.

The rearrangement links TRBV2 to TRBJ1-4; D may be TRBD1 (6 bases). Germline CDR1 SNHLY, CDR2 FYNNEI. The CDR3 is 15 residues long. V dropped 9 bases and J dropped 8 bases, with 22 bases sitting between them. The CDR3: CASRQEGLEMEKLFF. CDR3 in DNA: TGTGCCAGTCGACAGGAGGGTTTGGAAATGGAAAAACTGTTTTTT.

V gene TRBV7-9 combines with J gene TRBJ2-1; D not resolved. Germline V CDR1 and CDR2: SEHNR, FQNEAQ (reference sequence). The CDR3 consists of 15 residues. Trimming pared 1 base from V and 4 bases from J, leaving 11 bases between. The CDR3 spells CASSLGFYLYNEQFF. The CDR3 bases are TGTGCCAGCAGCTTAGGCTTCTACCTTTACAATGAGCAGTTCTTC.

The chain recombines TRBV5-5 with TRBJ2-7; 7 bases map to TRBD1. Trimming removed 4 bases from V and 7 bases from J; junction bases left unmatched: 14. The CDR3 covers 15 residues. CDR1 and CDR2 from the germline V gene are SGHKS and YYEKEE (reference sequence). The CDR3 is CASSPGQYNYNEQYF. The DNA of the CDR3 is TGTGCCAGCAGCCCGGGACAGTACAACTACAATGAGCAGTACTTC.

This clonotype was counted at least ten times. The V gene is TRBV4-1, the J gene TRBJ2-1, with 8 positions matching TRBD1. Germline lookup yields CDR1 MGHRA and CDR2 YSYEKL. J gave up 8 bases and V 5 bases, and 17 bases lay outside the gene matches. The CDR3 length is 17 residues. CDR3 sequence (DNA): TGCGCCAGCAGCATGCGGACAGGGAAGGTCTTAGGTGATGAGCAGTTCTTC. This gives the protein CASSMRTGKVLGDEQFF.

There are many counts of this clonotype. The chain combines TRBV12-3 or TRBV12-4 with TRBJ1-5; no clear D. V lost 1 base to trimming and J lost 2 bases, with 6 bases between them. The CDR3 is made up of 14 amino acids. CDR3 coding DNA: TGTGCCAGCAGTTTAGGGGTCGGCAATCAGCCCCAGCATTTT. Its translation is CASSLGVGNQPQHF.